This T cell receptor (beta chain) emerged from a study of T cell repertoires in cytomegalovirus infection. Study in general: TCR beta signatures that were public indicated CMV infection and matching HLA type.

Whole-study findings and limits: Cumulative public TCR beta family frequency identified CMV carriers with the relevant HLA. Predominance within the ex vivo response was attributable to HLA-C-restricted CMV-specific TCR beta clonotypes.

TCRdb reprocessed the reads with MiXCR, giving one entry per CDR3 protein. The top ten hold approximately 4.6% of the sample, which has about 190,000 distinct CDR3 sequences, more than 9% seen once. There are many counts of this clonotype. Its target is not known. After removal of 0 bases from V and 1 base from J, the junction contained 6 bases not matched to a gene. The CDR3 sequence is 16 residues long. Germline assignment: CDR1 SGHDN and CDR2 FVKESK. This TCR was sampled from a human donor in good health (CMV status not recorded). Some clones in this sample may be carry-over from other donors' samples. V usage is TRBV14 and J usage is TRBJ2-7; 7 bases match TRBD1. Sequencing input: PBMCs. As DNA, the CDR3 is TGTGCCAGCAGCCAAGATCCCCACAGGGGTTCCTACGAGCAGTACTTC. It yields the protein CASSQDPHRGSYEQYF.